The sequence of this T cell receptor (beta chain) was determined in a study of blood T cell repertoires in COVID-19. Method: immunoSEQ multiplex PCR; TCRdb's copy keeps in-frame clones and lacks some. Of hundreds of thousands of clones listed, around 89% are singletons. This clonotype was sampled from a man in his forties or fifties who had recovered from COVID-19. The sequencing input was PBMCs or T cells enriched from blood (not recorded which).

The CDR3 region has the DNA TGCGCCAGCAGCTTCCGGGACAGTGGGCAAGAGACCCAGTACTTC. It yields the protein CASSFRDSGQETQYF. This chain uses TRBV5-1 with TRBJ2-5, with TRBD1 identical over 7 bases. There are 15 residues in the CDR3. Germline lookup yields CDR1 SGHRS and CDR2 YFSETQ. V was clipped by 2 bases and J by 2 bases; unmatched bases: 6.